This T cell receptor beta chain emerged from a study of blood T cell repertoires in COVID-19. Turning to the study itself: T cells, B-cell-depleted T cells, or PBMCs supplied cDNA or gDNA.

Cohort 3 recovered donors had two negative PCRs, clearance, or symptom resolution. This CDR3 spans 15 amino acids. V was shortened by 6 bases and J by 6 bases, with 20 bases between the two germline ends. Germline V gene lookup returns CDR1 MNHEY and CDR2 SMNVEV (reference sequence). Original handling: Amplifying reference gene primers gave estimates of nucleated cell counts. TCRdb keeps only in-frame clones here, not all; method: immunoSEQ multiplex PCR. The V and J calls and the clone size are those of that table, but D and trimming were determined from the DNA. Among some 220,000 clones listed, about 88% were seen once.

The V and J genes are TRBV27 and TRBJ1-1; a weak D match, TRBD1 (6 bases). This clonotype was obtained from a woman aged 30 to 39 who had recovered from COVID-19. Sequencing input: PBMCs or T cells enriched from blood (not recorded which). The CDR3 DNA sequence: TGTGCCAGCAGACTCCGCCAGGGACAAAGCGCTGAAGCTTTCTTT. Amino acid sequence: CASRLRQGQSAEAFF.